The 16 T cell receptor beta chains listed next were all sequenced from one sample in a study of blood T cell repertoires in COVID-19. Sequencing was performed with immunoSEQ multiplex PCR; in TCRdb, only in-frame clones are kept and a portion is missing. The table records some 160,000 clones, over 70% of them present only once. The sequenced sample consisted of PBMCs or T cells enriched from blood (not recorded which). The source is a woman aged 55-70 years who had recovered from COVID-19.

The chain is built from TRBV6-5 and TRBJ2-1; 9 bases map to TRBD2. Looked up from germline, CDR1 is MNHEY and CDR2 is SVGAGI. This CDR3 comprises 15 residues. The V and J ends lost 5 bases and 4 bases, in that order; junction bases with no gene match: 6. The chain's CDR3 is CASSQTSGEYNEQFF. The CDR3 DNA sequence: TGTGCCAGCAGTCAGACTAGCGGTGAATACAATGAGCAGTTCTTC.

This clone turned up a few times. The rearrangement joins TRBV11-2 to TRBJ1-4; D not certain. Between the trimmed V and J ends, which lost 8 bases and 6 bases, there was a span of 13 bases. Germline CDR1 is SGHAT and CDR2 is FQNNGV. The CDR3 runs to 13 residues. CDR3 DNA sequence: TGTGCCAGCGGAGATTGGTTGGATGAAAAACTGTTTTTT. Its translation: CASGDWLDEKLFF. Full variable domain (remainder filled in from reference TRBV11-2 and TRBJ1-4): EAGVAQSPRYKIIEKRQSVAFWCNPISGHATLYWYQQILGQGPKLLIQFQNNGVVDDSQLPKDRFSAERLKGVDSTLKIQPAKLEDSAVYLCASGDWLDEKLFFGSGTQLSVL.

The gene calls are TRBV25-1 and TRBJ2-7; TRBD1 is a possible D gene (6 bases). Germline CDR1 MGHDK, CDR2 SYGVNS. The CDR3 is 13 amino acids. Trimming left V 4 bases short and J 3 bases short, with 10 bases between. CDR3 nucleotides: TGTGCCAGCAGTGTGGGGGCGGGCTACGAGCAGTACTTC. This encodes CASSVGAGYEQYF.

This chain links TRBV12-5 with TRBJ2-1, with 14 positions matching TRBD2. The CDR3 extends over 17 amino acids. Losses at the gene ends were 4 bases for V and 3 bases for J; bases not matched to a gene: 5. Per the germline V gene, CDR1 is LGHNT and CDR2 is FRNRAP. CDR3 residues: CASGSRLAGGYYNEQFF. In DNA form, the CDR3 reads TGTGCTAGTGGTTCACGACTAGCGGGGGGGTACTACAATGAGCAGTTCTTC.

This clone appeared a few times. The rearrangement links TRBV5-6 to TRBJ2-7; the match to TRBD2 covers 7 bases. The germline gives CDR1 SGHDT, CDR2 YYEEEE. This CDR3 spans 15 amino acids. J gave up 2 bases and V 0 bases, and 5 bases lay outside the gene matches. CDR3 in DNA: TGTGCCAGCAGCTTGGCCTCGGGAGGCCCCTACGAGCAGTACTTC. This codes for CASSLASGGPYEQYF.

This CDR3 reads CASSFQGLDTEAFF. DNA for the CDR3: TGCGCCAGCAGCTTTCAGGGGCTGGACACTGAAGCTTTCTTT. The chain links TRBV5-1 to TRBJ1-1, with D maybe TRBD1 (6 bases). Between the trimmed V and J ends, which lost 2 bases and 3 bases, there was a span of 11 bases. The CDR3 spans 14 residues. The germline V gene has CDR1 SGHRS and CDR2 YFSETQ. Full variable domain (rest looked up from reference TRBV5-1 and TRBJ1-1): KAGVTQTPRYLIKTRGQQVTLSCSPISGHRSVSWYQQTPGQGLQFLFEYFSETQRNKGNFPGRFSGRQFSNSRSEMNVSTLELGDSALYLCASSFQGLDTEAFFGQGTRLTVV.

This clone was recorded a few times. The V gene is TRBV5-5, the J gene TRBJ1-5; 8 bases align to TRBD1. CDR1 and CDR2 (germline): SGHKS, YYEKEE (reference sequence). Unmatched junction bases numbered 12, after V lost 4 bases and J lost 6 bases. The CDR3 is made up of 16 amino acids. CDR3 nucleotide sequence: TGTGCCAGCAGCGGAGGACAGGGCGTATTGGGTCAGCCCCAGCATTTT. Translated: CASSGGQGVLGQPQHF.

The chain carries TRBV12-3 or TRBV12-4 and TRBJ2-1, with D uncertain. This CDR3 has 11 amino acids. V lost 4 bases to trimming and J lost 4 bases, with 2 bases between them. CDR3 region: CASSSYNEQFF. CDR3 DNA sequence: TGTGCCAGCAGTTCTTACAATGAGCAGTTCTTC.

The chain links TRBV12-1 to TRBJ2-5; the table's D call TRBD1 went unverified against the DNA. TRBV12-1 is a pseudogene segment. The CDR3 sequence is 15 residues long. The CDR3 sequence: CASSFGGQGRETQYF. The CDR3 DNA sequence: TGTGCCAGCAGCTTTGGGGGACAGGGAAGGGAGACCCAGTACTTC.

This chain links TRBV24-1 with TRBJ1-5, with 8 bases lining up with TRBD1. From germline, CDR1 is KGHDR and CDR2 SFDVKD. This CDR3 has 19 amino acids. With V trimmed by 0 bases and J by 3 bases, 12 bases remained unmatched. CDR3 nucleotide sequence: TGTGCCACCAGTGATTTGCAATCTCAGGGGGCGTCGGACAATCAGCCCCAGCATTTT. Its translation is CATSDLQSQGASDNQPQHF.

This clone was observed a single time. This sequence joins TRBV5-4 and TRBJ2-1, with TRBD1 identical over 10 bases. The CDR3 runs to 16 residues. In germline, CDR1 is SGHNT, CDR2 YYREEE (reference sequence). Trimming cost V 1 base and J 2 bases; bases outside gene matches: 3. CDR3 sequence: CASSLTGQGAYNEQFF. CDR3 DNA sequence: TGTGCCAGCAGCTTGACCGGACAGGGGGCCTACAATGAGCAGTTCTTC.

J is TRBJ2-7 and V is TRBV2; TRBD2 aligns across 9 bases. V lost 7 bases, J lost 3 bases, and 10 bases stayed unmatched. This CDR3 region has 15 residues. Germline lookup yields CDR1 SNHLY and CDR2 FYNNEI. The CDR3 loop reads CASNHSPSGVYEQYF. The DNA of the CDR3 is TGTGCCAGCAATCATTCGCCTAGCGGGGTCTACGAGCAGTACTTC.

The CDR3 sequence: CASSLDTGILGTGELFF. CDR3 DNA sequence: TGTGCCAGCAGCTTAGATACAGGGATTTTGGGCACCGGGGAGCTGTTTTTT. The chain carries TRBV11-2 and TRBJ2-2, with a tentative D call TRBD1 (6 bases). The CDR3 runs 17 residues. V was trimmed by 0 bases and J by 4 bases, leaving 15 bases between them. CDR1 is SGHAT, CDR2 FQNNGV, per germline.

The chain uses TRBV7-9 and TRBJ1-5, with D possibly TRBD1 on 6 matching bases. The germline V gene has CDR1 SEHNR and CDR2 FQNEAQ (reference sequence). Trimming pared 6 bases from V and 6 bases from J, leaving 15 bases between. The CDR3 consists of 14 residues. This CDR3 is CASSRDIATQPQHF. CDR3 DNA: TGTGCCAGCAGTCGGGACATAGCGACTCAGCCCCAGCATTTT.

The CDR3 bases are TGTGCCAGCAGCCCCTCTAGGGAGGGACATGGCTACACCTTC. Translation gives CASSPSREGHGYTF. V is TRBV7-9 and J is TRBJ1-2, with D possibly matching TRBD1 (5 bases). This CDR3 region has 14 residues. V was clipped by 5 bases and J by 6 bases, with 16 bases between them. Germline V gives CDR1 SEHNR, CDR2 FQNEAQ (reference sequence).

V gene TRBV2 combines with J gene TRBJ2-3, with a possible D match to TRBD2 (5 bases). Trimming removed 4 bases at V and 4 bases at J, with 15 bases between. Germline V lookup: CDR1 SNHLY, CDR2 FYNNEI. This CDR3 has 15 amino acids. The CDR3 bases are TGTGCCAGCAGTGCAACGGGGTCCCGCGCAGATACGCAGTATTTT. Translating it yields CASSATGSRADTQYF. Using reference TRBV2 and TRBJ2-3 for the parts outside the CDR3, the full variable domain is EPEVTQTPSHQVTQMGQEVILRCVPISNHLYFYWYRQILGQKVEFLVSFYNNEISEKSEIFDDQFSVERPDGSNFTLKIRSTKLEDSAMYFCASSATGSRADTQYFGPGTRLTVL.